The 23 T cell receptor beta chains below were found in one sample sequenced in a study of T cells expressing NK-cell markers. TCRdb reprocessed the 5' RACE reads and stores each CDR3 protein as one record, lacking DNA. This repertoire includes 150,000 to 180,000 distinct CDR3 sequences. Sequenced material: blood T cells: a sorted CD56 or NKG2C T cell subset, CD4+ or CD8+ T cells, or bulk PBMC T cells (not recorded which). The receptors come from a woman in her forties or fifties in good health.

CDR3: CASSSRAGGEHEQFF. The chain carries TRBV7-9 and TRBJ2-1; with no DNA, the TCRdb D assignment of TRBD2 cannot be verified. CDR1 and CDR2 (germline): SEHNR, FQNEAQ (reference sequence). The CDR3 spans 15 residues.

The rearrangement joins TRBV24-1 to TRBJ2-1; the D call of TRBD2 rests on TCRdb alone, since no DNA is present to check it. Germline CDR1 reads KGHDR; CDR2 reads SFDVKD. CDR3 length: 14 amino acids. CDR3 residues: CATTGSQEDNEQFF.

CDR3 sequence reads: CASSLGLYTEAFF. The gene calls are TRBV5-5 and TRBJ1-1. CDR1 is SGHKS and CDR2 is YYEKEE in the germline V gene (reference sequence). The length of the CDR3 is 13 residues.

The chain couples TRBV5-1 to TRBJ2-5; TCRdb proposes TRBD1, but this gene call is untestable without DNA. The CDR3 has 19 residues. Germline CDR1 reads SGHRS; CDR2 reads YFSETQ. The chain's CDR3 is CASSLVGTGGEDGQETQYF.

The chain employs TRBV12-3 or TRBV12-4 and TRBJ2-1; checking the TCRdb D call of TRBD1 is not possible without DNA. The CDR3 contains 17 residues. CDR3 loop: CASTTRFDRGQSNEQFF.

The chain joins TRBV4-1 to TRBJ1-3; TCRdb proposes TRBD1, but this gene call is untestable without DNA. The CDR3 covers 17 residues. The germline V gene has CDR1 MGHRA and CDR2 YSYEKL. The CDR3 here is CASSPLAGGVIGNTIYF.

The chain has TRBV12-5 and TRBJ2-7. Germline V gene data show CDR1 as LGHNT and CDR2 as FRNRAP. There are 14 residues in the CDR3. The CDR3: CASGLFTGSYEQYF.

The rearrangement uses TRBV11-2 and TRBJ1-6. The germline V gene encodes CDR1 SGHAT and CDR2 FQNNGV. The length of the CDR3 is 12 residues. The CDR3 loop reads CASSPMASPLHF.

The chain uses TRBV18 and TRBJ2-5; TCRdb picks TRBD1, but there is no DNA to check that call. Germline CDR1 and CDR2: KGHSH and LQKENI. The CDR3 has 16 amino acids. CDR3 residues: CASSPNGRQKVETQYF.

V is TRBV29-1 and J is TRBJ1-2. The CDR3 has 15 residues. In germline, CDR1 is SQVTM, CDR2 ANQGSEA. The CDR3 spells CSVEDLQGQDYGYTF.

The rearrangement uses TRBV4-1 and TRBJ1-2; TCRdb designates TRBD1, a call that cannot be tested without DNA. The germline CDR1 and CDR2 sequences are MGHRA and YSYEKL. The CDR3 consists of 14 residues. This CDR3 is CASSQDPGTNGYTF.

This chain uses TRBV12-3 or TRBV12-4 with TRBJ2-5; TCRdb returns TRBD2, unconfirmable since there is no DNA. The CDR3 runs 14 residues. CDR3 protein: CASLARSSTGTQYF.

The chain is built from TRBV13 and TRBJ2-1; TCRdb reports TRBD2, a call that lacks DNA to check it against. Per germline, CDR1 PRHDT and CDR2 FYEKMQ (reference sequence). The CDR3 extends over 15 amino acids. Here the CDR3 reads CASSSFLAGSNEQFF.

This chain links TRBV12-5 with TRBJ2-7. The CDR3 extends over 12 amino acids. CDR1 is LGHNT and CDR2 is FRNRAP in the germline V gene. The CDR3 reads CASGYGRWEQYF. Looking up the rest from reference TRBV12-5 and TRBJ2-7 gives the full variable domain: DARVTQTPRHKVTEMGQEVTMRCQPILGHNTVFWYRQTMMQGLELLAYFRNRAPLDDSGMPKDRFSAEMPDATLATLKIQPSEPRDSAVYFCASGYGRWEQYFGPGTRLTVT.

The chain couples TRBV2 to TRBJ2-5; with no DNA, the TCRdb D assignment of TRBD1 cannot be verified. CDR3 length: 12 residues. The germline V gene has CDR1 SNHLY and CDR2 FYNNEI. CDR3 in amino acids: CATPGAPGTQYF.

The chain couples TRBV5-6 to TRBJ2-2. The CDR3 runs 15 residues. Germline V lookup: CDR1 SGHDT, CDR2 YYEEEE. The CDR3 sequence: CASSLSGYNTGELFF.

The V gene is TRBV7-3, the J gene TRBJ2-7; TCRdb proposes TRBD1, but this gene call is untestable without DNA. CDR1 SGHTA and CDR2 FQGTGA come from the germline V gene. This CDR3 comprises 13 residues. CDR3: CASSKSPGSEQYF.

The chain carries TRBV29-1 and TRBJ2-1; TCRdb names TRBD2, which stays unverified in the absence of DNA. The CDR3 runs 14 residues. Germline lookup yields CDR1 SQVTM and CDR2 ANQGSEA. The CDR3 here is CSPRLAGGHNEQFF.

V and J are TRBV4-1 and TRBJ2-1; TCRdb names TRBD2, which stays unverified in the absence of DNA. The CDR3 sequence is 17 residues long. Per the germline V gene, CDR1 is MGHRA and CDR2 is YSYEKL. The CDR3 region is CASSQVGAGVAYNEQFF.

The V and J genes are TRBV30 and TRBJ2-7; TCRdb reports TRBD1, a call that lacks DNA to check it against. Germline CDR1 and CDR2: GTSNPN and SVGIG (reference sequence). This CDR3 contains 16 residues. The chain's CDR3 is CAWRWRSGHTAYEQYF.

V gene TRBV6-1 combines with J gene TRBJ2-5; TCRdb picks TRBD1, but there is no DNA to check that call. The CDR3 consists of 15 residues. Germline CDR1 and CDR2: MNHNS and SASEGT. The CDR3 is CASSEIGDRQETQYF.

The gene calls are TRBV20-1 and TRBJ2-7; lacking DNA, the TRBD2 call made by TCRdb goes unchecked. Germline V gene data show CDR1 as DFQATT and CDR2 as SNEGSKA (reference sequence). This CDR3 is 16 amino acids long. This chain's CDR3 is CSAREFDGTSPYEQYF.

V gene TRBV7-9 combines with J gene TRBJ2-7; TCRdb's assignment of TRBD1 cannot be checked, as there is no DNA. CDR1 and CDR2 (germline): SEHNR, FQNEAQ (reference sequence). This CDR3 is built from 15 residues. The CDR3 region is CASSLFGGASYEQYF.